These 18 T cell receptor beta chains originate from one sample sequenced in a study of post-analysis software for immune sequencing data. Broader study findings: Higher frequency in patients than in controls was seen for about five TRBV segments, with TRBV5-6, TRBV5-1 and TRBV20-1 among them.

Prepared TCR beta cDNA libraries contained unique molecular identifiers. Each CDR3 protein gets one entry after TCRdb re-called the PCR reads with MiXCR. The table includes about 620,000 distinct CDR3 sequences, about 40% detected once. Their specific antigens are unknown. Sequenced material: blood. The receptors come from a girl aged 5 to 17 with multiple sclerosis.

J is TRBJ1-2 and V is TRBV7-9; TRBD1 aligns across 12 bases. The CDR3 loop spans 16 amino acids. V lost 5 bases to trimming and J lost 7 bases; unmatched junction nucleotides: 11. CDR1 is SEHNR and CDR2 is FQNEAQ in the germline V gene (reference sequence). CDR3 amino acids: CASSVSFRGQGAGYTF. As DNA, the CDR3 is TGTGCCAGCAGCGTAAGCTTTCGGGGACAGGGGGCTGGCTACACCTTC.

J is TRBJ2-1 and V is TRBV5-6, with 7 bases fitting TRBD2. CDR3 length: 13 residues. V shed 3 bases, J shed 6 bases, and the junction held 3 bases outside the gene matches. CDR1 and CDR2 from the germline V gene are SGHDT and YYEEEE. This CDR3 reads CASSSIAGNEQFF. The CDR3 nucleotides are TGTGCCAGCAGCTCGATAGCGGGCAATGAGCAGTTCTTC.

This chain uses TRBV7-3 with TRBJ2-3; no clear D. The germline V gene encodes CDR1 SGHTA and CDR2 FQGTGA. V dropped 5 bases and J dropped 1 base, with 13 bases sitting between them. This CDR3 is 15 amino acids long. The CDR3 DNA reads TGTGCCAGCAGCCCGGACGTGAGCCGCACAGATACGCAGTATTTT. This gives the protein CASSPDVSRTDTQYF.

The chain combines TRBV13 with TRBJ1-5, with 8 bases aligning to TRBD1. The CDR3 has 17 amino acids. Germline loops: CDR1 PRHDT, CDR2 FYEKMQ (reference sequence). Trimming cost V 4 bases and J 2 bases; bases outside gene matches: 10. The CDR3 spells CASSWAGQGAGNQPQHF. The CDR3 DNA is TGTGCCAGCAGCTGGGCAGGGCAGGGGGCCGGCAATCAGCCCCAGCATTTT.

The sample holds a few counts of this clonotype. V and J are TRBV5-1 and TRBJ1-2, with TRBD1 matching over 10 bases. CDR1 and CDR2 (germline): SGHRS, YFSETQ. Trimming removed 3 bases from V and 7 bases from J; junction bases left unmatched: 3. The CDR3 runs 13 residues. CDR3: CASSSTGGGGYTF. The CDR3 nucleotides are TGCGCCAGCAGCTCGACAGGGGGCGGTGGCTACACCTTC. Filled out from reference TRBV5-1 and TRBJ1-2, the complete variable domain reads KAGVTQTPRYLIKTRGQQVTLSCSPISGHRSVSWYQQTPGQGLQFLFEYFSETQRNKGNFPGRFSGRQFSNSRSEMNVSTLELGDSALYLCASSSTGGGGYTFGSGTRLTVV.

This clonotype was picked up a small number of times. The J gene is TRBJ2-5, the V gene TRBV29-1, with TRBD2 matching over 13 bases. CDR3 length equals 15 residues. The germline gives CDR1 SQVTM, CDR2 ANQGSEA. J was trimmed by 5 bases and V by 3 bases; bases with no gene match: 6. The CDR3 protein is CSVESGLAGVETQYF. CDR3 coding DNA: TGCAGCGTTGAGTCTGGACTAGCGGGAGTTGAGACCCAGTACTTC.

The V and J genes are TRBV7-2 and TRBJ2-7; 7 positions match TRBD1. J gave up 3 bases and V 4 bases, and 3 bases lay outside the gene matches. Germline V gives CDR1 SGHTA, CDR2 FQGNSA. This CDR3 spans 13 amino acids. For the CDR3, the DNA is TGTGCCAGCAGCTCGACAGGGCGCTACGAGCAGTACTTC. It yields the protein CASSSTGRYEQYF.

V is TRBV20-1 and J is TRBJ2-7; 12 positions agree with TRBD1. The CDR3 is made up of 14 amino acids. Germline trimming cut 0 bases from V and 6 bases from J; bases unmatched to any gene: 3. The V gene's germline CDR1 is DFQATT and CDR2 SNEGSKA (reference sequence). The CDR3 region is CSARDWDRGPEQYF. For the CDR3, the DNA is TGCAGTGCTAGAGATTGGGACAGGGGGCCCGAGCAGTACTTC.

The V call is TRBV3-1, the J call TRBJ2-5, with D possibly being TRBD2 (6 bases). Judging by the DNA end, TRBJ2-4 fits better; the J call may be wrong. The CDR3 has 19 amino acids. Germline CDR1 reads LGHDT; CDR2 reads YNNKEL (reference sequence). Written as DNA, the CDR3 is TGTGCCAGCAGCCAAGATCTTACTGCCATTCTAGCGGCCAAAAACATTCAGTACTTC. Protein product: CASSQDLTAILAAKNIQYF.

Only a few counts were recorded for this clonotype. The rearrangement joins TRBV12-3 or TRBV12-4 to TRBJ1-4; D not certain. The CDR3 has 14 residues. Trimming took 5 bases from V and 0 from J, leaving 7 bases between them. In nucleotides, the CDR3 is TGTGCCAGCAGTCGACTAGCAACTAATGAAAAACTGTTTTTT. Amino acid sequence: CASSRLATNEKLFF.

This chain joins TRBV3-1 and TRBJ2-5, with D possibly matching TRBD1 (6 bases). The assigned J gene may be wrong: the sequence end matches TRBJ2-7 better. The CDR3 length is 12 residues. Germline CDR1 LGHDT, CDR2 YNNKEL (reference sequence). The CDR3 coding sequence is TGTGCCACACAGCAGGGGTTGGGCGAGCAGTACTTC. This encodes CATQQGLGEQYF.

This chain uses TRBV20-1 with TRBJ2-2; TRBD1 is a possible D gene (5 bases). The CDR3 is made up of 14 amino acids. V lost 3 bases, J lost 4 bases, and 12 bases lay in between. The germline V gene has CDR1 DFQATT and CDR2 SNEGSKA (reference sequence). The CDR3 nucleotides are TGCAGTGCTAGTGCCTACCAGGGCACCGGGGAGCTGTTTTTT. Translation gives CSASAYQGTGELFF.

This clonotype has just a few counts. The V gene is TRBV5-6, the J gene TRBJ1-1; possibly TRBD1 for D (6 bases). Trimming stripped 4 bases from V and 0 bases from J, with 16 bases between. The CDR3 has 16 residues. Germline V CDR1 and CDR2: SGHDT, YYEEEE. The CDR3 is CASSLITGIMNTEAFF. The CDR3 DNA is TGTGCCAGCAGCCTAATCACAGGGATCATGAACACTGAAGCTTTCTTT.

The rearrangement links TRBV29-1 to TRBJ2-4; D not resolved. Matching the DNA end better, TRBJ2-7 makes the J call doubtful. CDR1 is SQVTM and CDR2 is ANQGSEA in the germline V gene. The CDR3 has 13 residues. This CDR3 is CSVKAPWGGEQYF. The CDR3 coding sequence is TGCAGCGTCAAAGCCCCCTGGGGTGGCGAGCAGTACTTC.

This chain uses TRBV11-2 with TRBJ1-1; D gene ambiguous. The V end lost 5 bases, the J end lost 5 bases, and 18 bases lay between the germline ends. Germline CDR1 SGHAT, CDR2 FQNNGV. The CDR3 loop spans 15 amino acids. In DNA, the CDR3 is TGTGCCAGCAGCATCGGTTCGAGTAGAAAGACTGAAGCTTTCTTT. Protein: CASSIGSSRKTEAFF.

This chain's CDR3 is CATGDSGLDGYTF. The CDR3 DNA sequence: TGTGCCACCGGGGACAGCGGTCTAGATGGCTACACCTTC. The chain is built from TRBV6-6 and TRBJ1-2, with 7 bases identical to TRBD1. Germline lookup yields CDR1 MNHNY and CDR2 SVGAGI (reference sequence). This CDR3 has 13 residues. J lost 6 bases, V lost 10 bases, and 11 bases had no gene match.

This clonotype was counted between two and nine times. CDR3 DNA sequence: TGTGCCAGCAGCTTAGCGATTCCAGGGCCGGGCACAGATACGCAGTATTTT. It translates to CASSLAIPGPGTDTQYF. The chain uses TRBV7-9 and TRBJ2-3; weak D call: TRBD1 (5 bases). The germline V gene encodes CDR1 SEHNR and CDR2 FQNEAQ (reference sequence). The CDR3 spans 17 residues. V was shortened by 0 bases and J by 1 base, with 14 bases between the two germline ends.

The chain carries TRBV12-3 or TRBV12-4 and TRBJ2-1; 8 nucleotides agree with TRBD1. The CDR3 is 14 amino acids. V lost 5 bases, J lost 5 bases, and 5 bases stayed unmatched. The CDR3 sequence is CASSTDRANNEQFF. DNA of the CDR3: TGTGCCAGCAGTACGGACAGGGCAAACAATGAGCAGTTCTTC.